This T cell receptor beta chain stems from a study of early T cells in non-severe SARS-CoV-2 infection. Unique molecular identifiers were attached to individual cDNA molecules. TCRdb reprocessed the 5' RACE reads via MiXCR and lists one record per CDR3 protein. The table lists approximately 74,000 distinct CDR3 sequences, more than 13% of them singletons. CDR1 and CDR2 from the germline V gene are SQVTM and ANQGSEA. V shed 6 bases, J shed 5 bases, and the junction held 9 bases outside the gene matches. CDR3 length: 14 amino acids. This clonotype was seen many times. The chain has TRBV29-1 and TRBJ1-1; TRBD1 matches at 10 bases. The TCR was taken from an adult who was a healthcare worker with PCR-confirmed SARS-CoV-2 infection or an uninfected control (not recorded which). The sequencing input was whole blood. DNA for the CDR3: TGCAGCGTAGACGGGACAGGGGCCGGGACTGAAGCTTTCTTT. Translation gives CSVDGTGAGTEAFF.